This T cell receptor (beta chain) appears in the sequencing data of a study of shared clonotypes between healthy human individuals. Clones were read by immunoSEQ multiplex PCR, and TCRdb kept only the in-frame ones, dropping some. The table shows over 2 million clones, with 95% occurring only once. The CDR3 sequence is 15 residues long. Between the trimmed V and J ends, which lost 0 bases and 8 bases, there was a span of 18 bases. From germline, CDR1 is SGHRS and CDR2 YFSETQ. A CD45RA-negative memory subset and a CD45RA+ naive subset were separated from the CD4+ cells. The sequence came from a man between 18 and 29 years old in good health. The sample taken for sequencing was naive CD4+ T cells sorted from blood. Subset denoted: CD45RA+ positively selected. The chain joins TRBV5-1 to TRBJ2-7; possibly TRBD1 or TRBD2 for D (5 bases each). The CDR3 DNA follows: TGCGCCAGCAGCTTGGCCGAGTTCAGGGAGCGGCAGCAGTACTTC. It yields the protein CASSLAEFRERQQYF.